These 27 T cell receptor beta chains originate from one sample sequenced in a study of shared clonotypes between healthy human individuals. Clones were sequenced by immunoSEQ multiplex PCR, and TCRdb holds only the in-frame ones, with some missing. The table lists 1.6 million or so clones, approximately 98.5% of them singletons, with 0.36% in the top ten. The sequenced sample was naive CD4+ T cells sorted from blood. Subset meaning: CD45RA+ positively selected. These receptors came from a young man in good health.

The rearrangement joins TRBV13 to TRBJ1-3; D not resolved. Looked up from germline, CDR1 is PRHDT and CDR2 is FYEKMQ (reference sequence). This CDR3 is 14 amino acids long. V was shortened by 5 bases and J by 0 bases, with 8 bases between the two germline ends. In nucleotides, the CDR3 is TGTGCCAGCAGCCCCCGAAGCTCTGGAAACACCATATATTTT. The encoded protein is CASSPRSSGNTIYF.

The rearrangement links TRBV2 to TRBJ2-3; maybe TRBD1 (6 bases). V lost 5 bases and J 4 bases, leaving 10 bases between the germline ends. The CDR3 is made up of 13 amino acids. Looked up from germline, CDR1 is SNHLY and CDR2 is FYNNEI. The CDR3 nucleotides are TGTGCCAGCAGTCAGGGGAGTTCAGATACGCAGTATTTT. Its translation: CASSQGSSDTQYF.

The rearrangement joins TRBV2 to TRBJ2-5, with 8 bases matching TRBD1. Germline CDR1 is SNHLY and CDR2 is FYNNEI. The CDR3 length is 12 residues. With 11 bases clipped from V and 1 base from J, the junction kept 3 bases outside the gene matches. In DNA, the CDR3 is TGTGCCGGCCAGGGGGCCCAAGAGACCCAGTACTTC. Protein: CAGQGAQETQYF.

The CDR3 is CAQEAGGTDTQYF. CDR3 DNA sequence: TGTGCTCAAGAAGCGGGGGGCACAGATACGCAGTATTTT. The chain combines TRBV2 with TRBJ2-3; 8 bases match TRBD2. The germline V gene has CDR1 SNHLY and CDR2 FYNNEI. CDR3 length equals 13 residues.

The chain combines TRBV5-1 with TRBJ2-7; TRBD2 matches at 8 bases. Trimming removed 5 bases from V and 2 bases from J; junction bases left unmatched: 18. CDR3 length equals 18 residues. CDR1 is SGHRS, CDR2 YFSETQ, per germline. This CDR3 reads CASRAAGLAGSSTYEQYF. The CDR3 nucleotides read TGCGCCAGCAGAGCGGCTGGGCTAGCGGGCTCTTCCACCTACGAGCAGTACTTC.

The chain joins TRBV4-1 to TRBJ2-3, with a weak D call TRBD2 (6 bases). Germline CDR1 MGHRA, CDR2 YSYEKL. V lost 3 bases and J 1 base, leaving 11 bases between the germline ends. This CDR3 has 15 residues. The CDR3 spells CASSQRDWGTDTQYF. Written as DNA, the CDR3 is TGCGCCAGCAGCCAGCGGGACTGGGGCACAGATACGCAGTATTTT.

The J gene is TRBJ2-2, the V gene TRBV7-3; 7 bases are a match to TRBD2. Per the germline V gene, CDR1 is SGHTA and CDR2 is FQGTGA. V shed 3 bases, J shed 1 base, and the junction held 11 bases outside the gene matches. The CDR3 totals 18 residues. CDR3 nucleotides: TGTGCCAGCAGCTTGAACCCCACGGGAGGTTTGAACACCGGGGAGCTGTTTTTT. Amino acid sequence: CASSLNPTGGLNTGELFF.

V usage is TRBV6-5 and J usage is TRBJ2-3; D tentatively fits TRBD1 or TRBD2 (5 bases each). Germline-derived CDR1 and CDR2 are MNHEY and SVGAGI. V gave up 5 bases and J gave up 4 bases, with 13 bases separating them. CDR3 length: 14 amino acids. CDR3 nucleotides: TGTGCCAGCAGTCTGGGACCTTTCGCAGATACGCAGTATTTT. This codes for CASSLGPFADTQYF.

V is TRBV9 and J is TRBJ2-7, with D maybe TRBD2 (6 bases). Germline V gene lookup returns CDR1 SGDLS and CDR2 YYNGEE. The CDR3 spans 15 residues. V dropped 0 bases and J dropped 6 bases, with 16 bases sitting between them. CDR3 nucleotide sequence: TGTGCCAGCAGCGTAGGGTTCGGCGGGGCTCGCGAGCAGTACTTC. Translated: CASSVGFGGAREQYF.

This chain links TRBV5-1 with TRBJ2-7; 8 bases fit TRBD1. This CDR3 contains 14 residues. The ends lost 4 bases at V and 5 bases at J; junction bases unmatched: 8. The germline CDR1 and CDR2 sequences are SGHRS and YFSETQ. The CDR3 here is CASSPRTGFDEQYF. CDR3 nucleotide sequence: TGCGCCAGCAGCCCGAGGACAGGGTTCGACGAGCAGTACTTC. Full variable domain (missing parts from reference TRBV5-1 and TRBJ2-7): KAGVTQTPRYLIKTRGQQVTLSCSPISGHRSVSWYQQTPGQGLQFLFEYFSETQRNKGNFPGRFSGRQFSNSRSEMNVSTLELGDSALYLCASSPRTGFDEQYFGPGTRLTVT.

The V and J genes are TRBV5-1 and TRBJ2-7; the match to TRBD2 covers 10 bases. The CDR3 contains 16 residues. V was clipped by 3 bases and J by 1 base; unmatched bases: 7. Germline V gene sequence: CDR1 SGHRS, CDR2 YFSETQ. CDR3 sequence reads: CASSSIAGGTSYEQYF. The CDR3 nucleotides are TGCGCCAGCAGCTCGATAGCGGGAGGAACTTCCTACGAGCAGTACTTC.

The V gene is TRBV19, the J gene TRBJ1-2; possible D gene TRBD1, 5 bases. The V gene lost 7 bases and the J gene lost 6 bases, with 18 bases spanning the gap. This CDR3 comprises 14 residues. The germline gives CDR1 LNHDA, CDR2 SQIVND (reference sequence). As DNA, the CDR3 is TGTGCCAGTACCCCTTGGGCGGGACCAGATGGCTACACCTTC. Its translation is CASTPWAGPDGYTF.

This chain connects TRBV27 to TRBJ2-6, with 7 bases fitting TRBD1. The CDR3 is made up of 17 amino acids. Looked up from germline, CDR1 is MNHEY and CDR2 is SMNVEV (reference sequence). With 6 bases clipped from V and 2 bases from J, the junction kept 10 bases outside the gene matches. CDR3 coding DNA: TGTGCCAGCAGAGTGAGACAGGGAATTCCTGGGGCCAACGTCCTGACTTTC. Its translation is CASRVRQGIPGANVLTF.

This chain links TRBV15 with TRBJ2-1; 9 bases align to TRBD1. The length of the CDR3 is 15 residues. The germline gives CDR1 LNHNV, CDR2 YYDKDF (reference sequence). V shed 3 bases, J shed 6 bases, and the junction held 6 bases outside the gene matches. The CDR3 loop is CATSSGTGLPNEQFF. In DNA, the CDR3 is TGTGCCACCAGCAGCGGGACAGGGCTACCCAATGAGCAGTTCTTC.

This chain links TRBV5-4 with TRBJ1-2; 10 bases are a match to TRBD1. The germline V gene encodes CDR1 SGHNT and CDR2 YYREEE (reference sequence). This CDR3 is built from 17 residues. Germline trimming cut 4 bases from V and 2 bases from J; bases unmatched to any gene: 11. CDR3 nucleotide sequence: TGTGCCAGCAGCCCTGGGGGGGACAGGGGCTGGAACTATGGCTACACCTTC. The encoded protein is CASSPGGDRGWNYGYTF. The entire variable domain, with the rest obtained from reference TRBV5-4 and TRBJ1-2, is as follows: ETGVTQSPTHLIKTRGQQVTLRCSSQSGHNTVSWYQQALGQGPQFIFQYYREEENGRGNFPPRFSGLQFPNYSSELNVNALELDDSALYLCASSPGGDRGWNYGYTFGSGTRLTVV.

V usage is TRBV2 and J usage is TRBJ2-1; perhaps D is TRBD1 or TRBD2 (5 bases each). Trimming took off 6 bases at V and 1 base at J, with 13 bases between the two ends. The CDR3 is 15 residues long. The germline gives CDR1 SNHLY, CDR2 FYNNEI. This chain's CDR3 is CASRDGTGSYNEQFF. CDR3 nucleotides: TGTGCCAGCAGAGACGGGACGGGATCCTACAATGAGCAGTTCTTC.

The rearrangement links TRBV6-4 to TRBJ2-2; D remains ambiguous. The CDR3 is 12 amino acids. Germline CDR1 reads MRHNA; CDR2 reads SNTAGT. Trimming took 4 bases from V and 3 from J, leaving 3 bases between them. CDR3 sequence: CASSGYTGELFF. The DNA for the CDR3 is TGTGCCAGCAGTGGGTACACCGGGGAGCTGTTTTTT.

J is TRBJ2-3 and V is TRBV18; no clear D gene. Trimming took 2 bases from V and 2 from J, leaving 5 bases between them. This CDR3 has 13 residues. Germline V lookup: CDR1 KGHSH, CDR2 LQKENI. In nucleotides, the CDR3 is TGTGCCAGCTCACCATACCCCACAGATACGCAGTATTTT. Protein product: CASSPYPTDTQYF.

The CDR3 reads CASTPEGGSQETQYF. DNA of the CDR3: TGTGCCAGCACCCCCGAGGGGGGCAGCCAAGAGACCCAGTACTTC. The gene calls are TRBV5-4 and TRBJ2-5; D might be TRBD1 or TRBD2, each matching 6 bases. Germline V gene sequence: CDR1 SGHNT, CDR2 YYREEE (reference sequence). Trimming removed 6 bases from V and 1 base from J, with 16 bases in between. CDR3 size: 15 residues.

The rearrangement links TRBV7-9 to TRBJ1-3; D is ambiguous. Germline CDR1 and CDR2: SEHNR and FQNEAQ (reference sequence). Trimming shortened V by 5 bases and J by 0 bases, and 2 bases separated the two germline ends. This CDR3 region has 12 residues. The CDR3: CASSDSGNTIYF. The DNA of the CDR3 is TGTGCCAGCAGCGACTCTGGAAACACCATATATTTT.

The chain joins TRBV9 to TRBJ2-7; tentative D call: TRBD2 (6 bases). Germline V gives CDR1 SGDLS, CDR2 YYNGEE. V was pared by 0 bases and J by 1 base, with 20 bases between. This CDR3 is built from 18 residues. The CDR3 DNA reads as TGTGCCAGCAGCGTAGAAGGAGGGGTTGCAGGACTTTCCTACGAGCAGTACTTC. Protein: CASSVEGGVAGLSYEQYF.

The CDR3 protein is CASSLEGLAGSQETQYF. The CDR3 DNA reads as TGTGCCAGCAGCTTAGAGGGACTAGCGGGCTCCCAAGAGACCCAGTACTTC. V gene TRBV7-8 combines with J gene TRBJ2-5; TRBD2 aligns across 12 bases. CDR1 and CDR2 from the germline V gene are SGHVS and FQNEAQ. The V gene end was trimmed by 1 base and the J gene end by 1 base; junction bases not matched to a gene: 4. CDR3 size: 17 residues.

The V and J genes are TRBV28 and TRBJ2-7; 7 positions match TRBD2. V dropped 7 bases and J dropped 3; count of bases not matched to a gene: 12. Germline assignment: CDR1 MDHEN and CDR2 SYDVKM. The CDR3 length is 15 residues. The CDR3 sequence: CASTPRTGGSYEQYF. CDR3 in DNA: TGTGCCAGCACCCCCCGCACGGGAGGAAGCTACGAGCAGTACTTC.

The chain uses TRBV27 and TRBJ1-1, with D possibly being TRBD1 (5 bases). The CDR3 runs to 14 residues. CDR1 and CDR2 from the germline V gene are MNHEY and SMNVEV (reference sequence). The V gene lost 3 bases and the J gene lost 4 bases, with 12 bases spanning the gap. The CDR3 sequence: CASSLTRVGTEAFF. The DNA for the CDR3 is TGTGCCAGCAGTTTGACCAGGGTGGGCACTGAAGCTTTCTTT.

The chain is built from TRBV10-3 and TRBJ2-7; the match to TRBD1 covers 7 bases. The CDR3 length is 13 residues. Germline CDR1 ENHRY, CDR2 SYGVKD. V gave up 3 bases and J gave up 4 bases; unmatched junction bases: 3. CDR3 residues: CAISERDRYEQYF. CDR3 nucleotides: TGTGCCATCAGTGAACGGGACAGATACGAGCAGTACTTC.

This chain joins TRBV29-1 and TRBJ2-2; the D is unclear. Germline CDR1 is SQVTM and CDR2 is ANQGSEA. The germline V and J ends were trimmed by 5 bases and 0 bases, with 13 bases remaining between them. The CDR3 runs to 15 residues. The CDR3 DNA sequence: TGCAGCGTTCGGGTGGGTAGAGCGAACACCGGGGAGCTGTTTTTT. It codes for CSVRVGRANTGELFF.

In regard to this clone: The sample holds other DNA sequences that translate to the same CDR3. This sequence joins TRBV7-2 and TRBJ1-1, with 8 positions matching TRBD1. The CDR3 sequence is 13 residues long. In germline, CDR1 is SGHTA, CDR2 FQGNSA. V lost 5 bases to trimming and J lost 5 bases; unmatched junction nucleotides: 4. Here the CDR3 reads CASSTRQGTEAFF. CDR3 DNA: TGTGCCAGCAGCACCCGACAGGGGACTGAAGCTTTCTTT.